Listed below are T cell receptor beta chains from one sample, sequenced in a study of T-cell reconstitution after alpha-beta-depleted transplantation in children. From the PCR reads, TCRdb called clonotypes with MiXCR, one entry per CDR3 protein. The data show about 980,000 distinct CDR3 sequences, around 30% seen once. Source: PBMCs, mostly from graft donor cells, taken 360 days after TCRalphabeta/CD19-depleted stem cell transplant. The receptor set was obtained from a boy in the first two years of life who had a stem cell transplant for SCID, so the T cells may come from the graft donor. Both conserved end residues are part of each CDR3. A D gene is named only where the DNA matches it firmly. Not every row has a clone size; where given, it reads once, few, many or a size class.

clone_size: .
d_call: .
j_call: TRBJ1-2
v_call: TRBV12-3/TRBV12-4
cdr3_nt: TGTGCCAGCACTTTGGGGGGGGGCTACACCTTC
cdr3_aa: CASTLGGGYTF

clone_size: .
d_call: .
j_call: TRBJ2-2
v_call: TRBV9
cdr3_nt: TGTGCCAGCAGCCAATACGGACCGGGCACCGGGGAGCTGTTTTTT
cdr3_aa: CASSQYGPGTGELFF

clone_size: .
d_call: .
j_call: TRBJ1-6
v_call: TRBV24-1
cdr3_nt: TGTGCCACCAGTACCTTGTGGCAGGGGAATTCACCCCTCCACTTT
cdr3_aa: CATSTLWQGNSPLHF

clone_size: few
d_call: .
j_call: TRBJ1-1
v_call: TRBV12-3/TRBV12-4
cdr3_nt: TGTGCCAGCAGTCCCGACGGGACGTTGAACACTGAAGCTTTCTTT
cdr3_aa: CASSPDGTLNTEAFF

clone_size: few
d_call: TRBD2
j_call: TRBJ2-1
v_call: TRBV5-1
cdr3_nt: TGCGCCAGCAGCCCTGGCTCGCTAGCGGGGTACAATGAGCAGTTCTTC
cdr3_aa: CASSPGSLAGYNEQFF

clone_size: .
d_call: TRBD1
j_call: TRBJ1-1
v_call: TRBV19
cdr3_nt: TGTGCCAGTAGTTATGACAGGGGGCGTCTGAACACTGAAGCTTTCTTT
cdr3_aa: CASSYDRGRLNTEAFF

clone_size: many
d_call: TRBD2
j_call: TRBJ2-7
v_call: TRBV7-6
cdr3_nt: TGTGCCAGCAGCCCCTACGGGGGGAGTTACGAGCAGTACTTC
cdr3_aa: CASSPYGGSYEQYF

clone_size: few
d_call: .
j_call: TRBJ1-6
v_call: TRBV30
cdr3_nt: TGTGCCTGGGGTTTTAATTCACCCCTCCACTTT
cdr3_aa: CAWGFNSPLHF

clone_size: .
d_call: TRBD2
j_call: TRBJ2-1
v_call: TRBV5-1
cdr3_nt: TGCGCCAGCAGCTGGGGACCGACTAGCGGGAGTCCTAATGAGCAGTTCTTC
cdr3_aa: CASSWGPTSGSPNEQFF

clone_size: many
d_call: .
j_call: TRBJ2-7
v_call: TRBV20-1
cdr3_nt: TGCAGTGCTACCAGGGGGACTTACGAGCAGTACTTC
cdr3_aa: CSATRGTYEQYF

clone_size: few
d_call: .
j_call: TRBJ2-2
v_call: TRBV10-3
cdr3_nt: TGTGCCATCAGTGAATTACTGGCCGGGGAGCTGTTTTTT
cdr3_aa: CAISELLAGELFF

clone_size: .
d_call: .
j_call: TRBJ1-6
v_call: TRBV2
cdr3_nt: TGTGCCAGCAGTGACTTCAAGGCTTCACCCCTCCACTTT
cdr3_aa: CASSDFKASPLHF

clone_size: few
d_call: TRBD1
j_call: TRBJ2-7
v_call: TRBV6-5
cdr3_nt: TGTGCCAGCAGTTCCGGGACAGGACTCTACGAGCAGTACTTC
cdr3_aa: CASSSGTGLYEQYF

clone_size: .
d_call: .
j_call: TRBJ2-1
v_call: TRBV13
cdr3_nt: TGTGCCAGCAGCTTAGGTCTTGGAGTAGTTTTGGGCAATGAGCAGTTCTTC
cdr3_aa: CASSLGLGVVLGNEQFF

clone_size: few
d_call: TRBD2
j_call: TRBJ2-2
v_call: TRBV12-3/TRBV12-4
cdr3_nt: TGTGCCACCAGGACTAGCGGAAGCGGGGAGCTGTTTTTT
cdr3_aa: CATRTSGSGELFF

clone_size: few
d_call: TRBD1
j_call: TRBJ2-1
v_call: TRBV5-1
cdr3_nt: TGCGCCAGCAGCTGGGGAAGACAGGGGTACAATGAGCAGTTCTTC
cdr3_aa: CASSWGRQGYNEQFF

clone_size: many
d_call: TRBD1
j_call: TRBJ1-2
v_call: TRBV7-2
cdr3_nt: TGTGCCAGCAGCCGTTCGACAGGGCCCTTTAACTATGGCTACACCTTC
cdr3_aa: CASSRSTGPFNYGYTF

clone_size: .
d_call: TRBD2
j_call: TRBJ2-7
v_call: TRBV9
cdr3_nt: TGTGCCAGCAGCCCGGGACTAGAGACGAGTGAGCAGTACTTC
cdr3_aa: CASSPGLETSEQYF

clone_size: .
d_call: .
j_call: TRBJ2-7
v_call: TRBV6-1
cdr3_nt: TGTGCCAGCAGTCCCCCTTTGAGCTCCTACGAGCAGTACTTC
cdr3_aa: CASSPPLSSYEQYF

clone_size: .
d_call: .
j_call: TRBJ2-1
v_call: TRBV7-9
cdr3_nt: TGTGCCAGCAGTCCACCCCAGGGATACAATGAGCAGTTCTTC
cdr3_aa: CASSPPQGYNEQFF

clone_size: few
d_call: .
j_call: TRBJ2-1
v_call: TRBV5-1
cdr3_nt: TGCGCCAGCAGCGCACAGGGGGGGAATGAGCAGTTCTTC
cdr3_aa: CASSAQGGNEQFF

clone_size: .
d_call: .
j_call: TRBJ1-3
v_call: TRBV9
cdr3_nt: TGTGCCAGCAGCGTAGGAGGAGTCTCTGGAAACACCATATATTTT
cdr3_aa: CASSVGGVSGNTIYF

clone_size: .
d_call: TRBD2
j_call: TRBJ2-3
v_call: TRBV7-9
cdr3_nt: TGTGCCAGCAGCCGGGGACTAGCGGTTTCTAGCACAGATACGCAGTATTTT
cdr3_aa: CASSRGLAVSSTDTQYF

clone_size: .
d_call: .
j_call: TRBJ1-5
v_call: TRBV15
cdr3_nt: TGTGCCACCAGCAGAGTGGATCAGCCCCAGCATTTT
cdr3_aa: CATSRVDQPQHF

clone_size: .
d_call: .
j_call: TRBJ1-2
v_call: TRBV20-1
cdr3_nt: TGCAGTGCTAGGTGGGAGTTCGGCTACACCTTC
cdr3_aa: CSARWEFGYTF

clone_size: few
d_call: .
j_call: TRBJ2-4
v_call: TRBV29-1
cdr3_nt: TGCAGCGCTATAACGGGGGGCGAAAACATTCAGTACTTC
cdr3_aa: CSAITGGENIQYF

clone_size: .
d_call: .
j_call: TRBJ2-5
v_call: TRBV25-1
cdr3_nt: TGTGCCAGCAGTGACCTCGGCCCGCAAGAGACCCAGTACTTC
cdr3_aa: CASSDLGPQETQYF

clone_size: .
d_call: .
j_call: TRBJ2-7
v_call: TRBV12-3/TRBV12-4
cdr3_nt: TGTGCCAGCAGTTTAAGGGGGAGCGAGCAGTACTTC
cdr3_aa: CASSLRGSEQYF

clone_size: .
d_call: .
j_call: TRBJ1-5
v_call: TRBV18
cdr3_nt: TGTGCCAGCTCACCAGAGGGTTCGATCAATCAGCCCCAGCATTTT
cdr3_aa: CASSPEGSINQPQHF

clone_size: .
d_call: .
j_call: TRBJ2-2
v_call: TRBV27
cdr3_nt: TGTGCCAGCAGTTTGGACCCTGATCGCGGAAGCACCGGGGAGCTGTTTTTT
cdr3_aa: CASSLDPDRGSTGELFF

clone_size: few
d_call: .
j_call: TRBJ2-7
v_call: TRBV15
cdr3_nt: TGTGCCACCAGCGGCCTTATATTCCCCGGCGAGCAGTACTTC
cdr3_aa: CATSGLIFPGEQYF

clone_size: .
d_call: TRBD2
j_call: TRBJ2-1
v_call: TRBV4-1
cdr3_nt: TGCGCCAGCAGCCAAGCACCAGCGGGGGGAACCTACAATGAGCAGTTCTTC
cdr3_aa: CASSQAPAGGTYNEQFF

clone_size: .
d_call: TRBD1
j_call: TRBJ1-1
v_call: TRBV29-1
cdr3_nt: TGCAGCGTGAAAACGGGACAGACCATGAACACTGAAGCTTTCTTT
cdr3_aa: CSVKTGQTMNTEAFF

clone_size: few
d_call: TRBD2
j_call: TRBJ2-1
v_call: TRBV29-1
cdr3_nt: TGCAGCGTTGACAATGGAGGACTAGTGTATCTTGAGCAGTTCTTC
cdr3_aa: CSVDNGGLVYLEQFF

clone_size: few
d_call: .
j_call: TRBJ1-4
v_call: TRBV7-2
cdr3_nt: TGTGCCAGCAGCCCGAGGGACGTGCATGAAAAACTGTTTTTT
cdr3_aa: CASSPRDVHEKLFF

clone_size: .
d_call: TRBD1
j_call: TRBJ2-2
v_call: TRBV7-6
cdr3_nt: TGTGCCAGCAGCATGCCGGGACAGGGGAGCGGGGAGCTGTTTTTT
cdr3_aa: CASSMPGQGSGELFF

clone_size: .
d_call: .
j_call: TRBJ2-1
v_call: TRBV20-1
cdr3_nt: TGCAGTGCTAGGCCGCCCTACAATGAGCAGTTCTTC
cdr3_aa: CSARPPYNEQFF

clone_size: few
d_call: .
j_call: TRBJ1-6
v_call: TRBV6-1
cdr3_nt: TGTGCCAGCAGTCGCGATCCAGCAGGACCCCTCCACTTT
cdr3_aa: CASSRDPAGPLHF

clone_size: few
d_call: .
j_call: TRBJ2-7
v_call: TRBV12-3/TRBV12-4
cdr3_nt: TGTGCCAGCAGTACCTACCGGGTCCACCAGGAATACGAGCAGTACTTC
cdr3_aa: CASSTYRVHQEYEQYF

clone_size: .
d_call: .
j_call: TRBJ1-6
v_call: TRBV9
cdr3_nt: TGTGCCAGCAGCGACCAAATGGGGGGACTGAATAATTCACCCCTCCACTTT
cdr3_aa: CASSDQMGGLNNSPLHF